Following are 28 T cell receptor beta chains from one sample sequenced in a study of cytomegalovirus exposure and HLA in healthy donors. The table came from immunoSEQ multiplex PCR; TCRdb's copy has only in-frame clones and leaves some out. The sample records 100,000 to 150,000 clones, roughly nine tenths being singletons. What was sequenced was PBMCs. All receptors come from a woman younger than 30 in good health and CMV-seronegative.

CDR3 DNA sequence: TGCAGCGTACAGACAGAAACCTATAATTCACCCCTCCACTTT. This codes for CSVQTETYNSPLHF. The chain joins TRBV29-1 to TRBJ1-6; the D gene is possibly TRBD1 (5 bases). The CDR3 totals 14 residues. From germline, CDR1 is SQVTM and CDR2 ANQGSEA. The ends were cut back, 6 bases at V and 2 bases at J, with 11 bases in the middle.

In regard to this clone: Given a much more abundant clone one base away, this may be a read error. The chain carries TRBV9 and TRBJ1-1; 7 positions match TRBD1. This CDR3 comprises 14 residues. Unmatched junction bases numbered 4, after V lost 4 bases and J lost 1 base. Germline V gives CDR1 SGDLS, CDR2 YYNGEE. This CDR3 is CASSLGTENTEAFF. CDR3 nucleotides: TGTGCCAGCAGCCTAGGGACAGAGAACACTGAAGCTTTCTTT. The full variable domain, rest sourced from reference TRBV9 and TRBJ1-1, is DSGVTQTPKHLITATGQRVTLRCSPRSGDLSVYWYQQSLDQGLQFLIQYYNGEERAKGNILERFSAQQFPDLHSELNLSSLELGDSALYFCASSLGTENTEAFFGQGTRLTVV.

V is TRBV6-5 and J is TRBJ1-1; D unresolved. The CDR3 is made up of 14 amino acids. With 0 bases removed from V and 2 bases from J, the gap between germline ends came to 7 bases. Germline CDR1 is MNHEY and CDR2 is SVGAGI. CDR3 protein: CASSYSNRNTEAFF. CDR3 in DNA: TGTGCCAGCAGTTACTCGAACAGAAACACTGAAGCTTTCTTT.

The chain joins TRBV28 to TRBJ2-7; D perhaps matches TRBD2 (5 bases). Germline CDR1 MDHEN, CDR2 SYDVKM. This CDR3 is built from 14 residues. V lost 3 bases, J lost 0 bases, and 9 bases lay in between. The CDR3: CASSLGGHSYEQYF. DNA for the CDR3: TGTGCCAGCAGTTTGGGCGGGCACTCCTACGAGCAGTACTTC.

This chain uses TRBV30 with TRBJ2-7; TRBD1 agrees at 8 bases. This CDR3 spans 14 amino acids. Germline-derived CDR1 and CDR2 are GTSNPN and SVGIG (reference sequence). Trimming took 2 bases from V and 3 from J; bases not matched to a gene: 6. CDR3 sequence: CAWSSQGADYEQYF. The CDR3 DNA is TGTGCCTGGAGTAGCCAGGGGGCGGACTACGAGCAGTACTTC.

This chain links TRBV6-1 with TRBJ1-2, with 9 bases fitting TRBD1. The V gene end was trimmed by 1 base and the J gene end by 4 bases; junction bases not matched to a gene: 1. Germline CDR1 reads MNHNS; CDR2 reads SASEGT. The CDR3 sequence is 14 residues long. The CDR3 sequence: CASSEGDRVYGYTF. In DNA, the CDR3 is TGTGCCAGCAGTGAAGGGGACAGGGTCTATGGCTACACCTTC.

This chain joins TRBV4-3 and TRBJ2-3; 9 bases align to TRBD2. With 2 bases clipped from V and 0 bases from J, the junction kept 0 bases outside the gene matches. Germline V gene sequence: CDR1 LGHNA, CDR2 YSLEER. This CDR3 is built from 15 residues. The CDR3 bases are TGCGCCAGCAGCCAAACTAGCGGGAGCACAGATACGCAGTATTTT. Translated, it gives CASSQTSGSTDTQYF.

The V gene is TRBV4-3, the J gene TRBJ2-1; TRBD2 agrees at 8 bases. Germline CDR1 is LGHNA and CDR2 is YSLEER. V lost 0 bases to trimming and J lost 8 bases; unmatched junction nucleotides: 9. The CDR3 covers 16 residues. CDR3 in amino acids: CASSQDRSGSGHEQFF. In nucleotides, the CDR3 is TGCGCCAGCAGCCAAGATAGGAGCGGGAGTGGGCATGAGCAGTTCTTC.

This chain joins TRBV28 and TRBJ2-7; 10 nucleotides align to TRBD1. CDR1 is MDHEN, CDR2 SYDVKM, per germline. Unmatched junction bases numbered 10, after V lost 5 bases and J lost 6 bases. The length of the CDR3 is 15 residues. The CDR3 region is CASSPGTGEVPEQYV. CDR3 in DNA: TGTGCCAGCAGTCCCGGGACAGGGGAGGTGCCCGAGCAGTACGTC.

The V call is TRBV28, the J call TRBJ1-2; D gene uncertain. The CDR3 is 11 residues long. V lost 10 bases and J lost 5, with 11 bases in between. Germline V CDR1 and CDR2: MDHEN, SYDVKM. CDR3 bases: TGTGCCATCCATCAGAATTATGGCTACACCTTC. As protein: CAIHQNYGYTF.

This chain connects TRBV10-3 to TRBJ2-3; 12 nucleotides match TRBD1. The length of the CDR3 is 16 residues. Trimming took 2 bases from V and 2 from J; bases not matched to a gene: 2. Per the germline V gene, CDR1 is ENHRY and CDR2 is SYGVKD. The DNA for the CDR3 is TGTGCCATCAGTGAGACGGGACAGGGGGCCACAGATACGCAGTATTTT. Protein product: CAISETGQGATDTQYF.

The CDR3 DNA reads TGTGCCAGCAGCGAAATGACTAGTTTGTTTCCCGAGCAGTACTTC. It is translated as CASSEMTSLFPEQYF. The chain couples TRBV21-1 to TRBJ2-7; no check of the table's D call, TRBD2, against the DNA was made. TRBV21-1 is termed a pseudogene. The CDR3 consists of 15 residues.

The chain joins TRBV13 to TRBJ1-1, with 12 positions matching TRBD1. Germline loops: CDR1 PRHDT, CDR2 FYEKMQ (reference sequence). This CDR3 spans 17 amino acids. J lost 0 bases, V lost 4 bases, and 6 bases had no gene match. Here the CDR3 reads CASSSTGTGGMNTEAFF. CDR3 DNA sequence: TGTGCCAGCAGCTCCACCGGGACAGGGGGCATGAACACTGAAGCTTTCTTT.

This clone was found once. The CDR3: CASRAQGSGNTIYF. DNA of the CDR3: TGTGCCAGCAGAGCGCAGGGGTCTGGAAACACCATATATTTT. The chain is built from TRBV28 and TRBJ1-3; tentative D call: TRBD1 (6 bases). V was cut by 6 bases and J by 1 base, with 10 bases left in between. Germline V CDR1 and CDR2: MDHEN, SYDVKM. This CDR3 contains 14 residues.

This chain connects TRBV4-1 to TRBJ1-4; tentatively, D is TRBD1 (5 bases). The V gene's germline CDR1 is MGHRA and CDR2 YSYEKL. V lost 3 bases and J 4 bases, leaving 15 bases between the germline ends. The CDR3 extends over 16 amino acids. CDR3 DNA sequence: TGCGCCAGCAGCCACGGACACTTAAGAGATAATGAAAAACTGTTTTTT. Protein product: CASSHGHLRDNEKLFF.

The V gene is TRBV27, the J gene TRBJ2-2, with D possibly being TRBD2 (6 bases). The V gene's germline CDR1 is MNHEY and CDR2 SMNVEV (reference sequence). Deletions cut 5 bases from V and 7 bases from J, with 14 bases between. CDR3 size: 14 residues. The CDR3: CASSVFGGNGELFF. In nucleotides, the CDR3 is TGTGCCAGCAGTGTCTTCGGGGGAAACGGGGAGCTGTTTTTT.

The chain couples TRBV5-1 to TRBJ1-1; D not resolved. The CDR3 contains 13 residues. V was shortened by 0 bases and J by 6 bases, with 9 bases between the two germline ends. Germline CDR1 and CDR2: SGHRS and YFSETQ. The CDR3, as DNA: TGCGCCAGCAGCTTGGGAGGAACTGCTGAAGCTTTCTTT. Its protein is CASSLGGTAEAFF.

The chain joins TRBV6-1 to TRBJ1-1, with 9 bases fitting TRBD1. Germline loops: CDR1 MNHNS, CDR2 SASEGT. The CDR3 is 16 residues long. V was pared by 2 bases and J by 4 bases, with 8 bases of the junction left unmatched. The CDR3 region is CASSENRGRRSTEAFF. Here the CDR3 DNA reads TGTGCCAGCAGTGAAAACAGGGGGCGGAGGAGCACTGAAGCTTTCTTT.

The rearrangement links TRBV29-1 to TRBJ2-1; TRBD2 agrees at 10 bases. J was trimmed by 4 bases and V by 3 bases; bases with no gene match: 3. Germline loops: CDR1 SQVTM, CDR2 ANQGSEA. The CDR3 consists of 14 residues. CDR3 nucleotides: TGCAGCGTTGATGGGACTAGCGCGTACAATGAGCAGTTCTTC. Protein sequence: CSVDGTSAYNEQFF.

The DNA for the CDR3 is TGTGCCAGCTATTTTGGGCAAAATAGCAATCAGCCCCAGCATTTT. Protein sequence: CASYFGQNSNQPQHF. J is TRBJ1-5 and V is TRBV28; D ambiguous. V shed 8 bases and J shed 0 bases, with 14 bases lying between them. CDR1 is MDHEN and CDR2 is SYDVKM in the germline V gene. The CDR3 covers 15 residues.

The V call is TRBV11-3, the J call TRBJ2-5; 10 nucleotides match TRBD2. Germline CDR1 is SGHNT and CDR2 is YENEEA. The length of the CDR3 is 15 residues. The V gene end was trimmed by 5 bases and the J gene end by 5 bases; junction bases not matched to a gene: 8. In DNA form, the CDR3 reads TGTGCCAGCAGCCCCGGGGGACTAGCGATGGAGACCCAGTACTTC. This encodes CASSPGGLAMETQYF.

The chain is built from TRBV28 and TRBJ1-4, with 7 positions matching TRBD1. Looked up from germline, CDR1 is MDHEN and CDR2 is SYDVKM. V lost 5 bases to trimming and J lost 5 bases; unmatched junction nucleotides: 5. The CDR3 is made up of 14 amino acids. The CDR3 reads CASSKGQLNEKLFF. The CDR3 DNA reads TGTGCCAGCAGTAAGGGACAGCTCAATGAAAAACTGTTTTTT.

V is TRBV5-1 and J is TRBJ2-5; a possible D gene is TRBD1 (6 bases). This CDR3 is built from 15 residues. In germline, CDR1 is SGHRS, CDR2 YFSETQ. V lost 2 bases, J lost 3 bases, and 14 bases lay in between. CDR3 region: CASSFQTPGEETQYF. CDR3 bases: TGCGCCAGCAGCTTTCAAACCCCAGGGGAAGAGACCCAGTACTTC.

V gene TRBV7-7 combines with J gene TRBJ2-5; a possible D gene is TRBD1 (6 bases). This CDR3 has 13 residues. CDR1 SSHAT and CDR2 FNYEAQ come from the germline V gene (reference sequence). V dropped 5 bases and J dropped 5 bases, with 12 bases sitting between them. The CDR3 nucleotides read TGTGCCAGCAGCCAAACAGGGTTGGAGACCCAGTACTTC. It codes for CASSQTGLETQYF.

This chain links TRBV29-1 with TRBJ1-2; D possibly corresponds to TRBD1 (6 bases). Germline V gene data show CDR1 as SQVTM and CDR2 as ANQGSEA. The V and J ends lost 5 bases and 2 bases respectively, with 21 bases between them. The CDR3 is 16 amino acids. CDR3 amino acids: CSVPRQNREPNYGYTF. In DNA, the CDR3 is TGCAGCGTTCCCCGTCAGAACAGGGAGCCGAACTATGGCTACACCTTC.

Here the CDR3 reads CATSRAGNTEAFF. CDR3 DNA: TGTGCCACCAGCAGAGCAGGGAACACTGAAGCTTTCTTT. The chain couples TRBV15 to TRBJ1-1; D unclear. CDR1 and CDR2 (germline): LNHNV, YYDKDF (reference sequence). The CDR3 contains 13 residues. Deletions cut 1 base from V and 1 base from J, with 4 bases between.

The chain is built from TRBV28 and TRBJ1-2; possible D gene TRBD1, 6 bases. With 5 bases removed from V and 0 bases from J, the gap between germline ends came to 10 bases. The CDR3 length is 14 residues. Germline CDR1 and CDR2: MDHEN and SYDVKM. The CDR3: CASSPNRANYGYTF. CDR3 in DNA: TGTGCCAGCAGTCCCAACAGGGCTAACTATGGCTACACCTTC.

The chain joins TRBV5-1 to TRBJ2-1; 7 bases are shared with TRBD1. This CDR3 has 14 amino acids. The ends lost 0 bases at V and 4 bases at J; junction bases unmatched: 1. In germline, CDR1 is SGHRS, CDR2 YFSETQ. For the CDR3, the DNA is TGCGCCAGCAGCTTGGGACAGGGATACAATGAGCAGTTCTTC. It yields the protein CASSLGQGYNEQFF. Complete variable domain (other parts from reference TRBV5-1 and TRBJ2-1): KAGVTQTPRYLIKTRGQQVTLSCSPISGHRSVSWYQQTPGQGLQFLFEYFSETQRNKGNFPGRFSGRQFSNSRSEMNVSTLELGDSALYLCASSLGQGYNEQFFGPGTRLTVL.